These 25 T cell receptor beta chains share one sample of origin, sequenced in a study of vaccination and CD4 T cells after COVID-19. Treatment here: approximately nine-day PBMC culture with coronavirus spike peptide pools or control peptides (ViraFEST assay). The Oncomine TCR Beta short-read assay sequenced DNA from cultured CD4+ T cells. From the PCR reads, TCRdb called clonotypes with MiXCR, one entry per CDR3 protein. Of 10,000 to 15,000 distinct CDR3 sequences detected, about 31% appear once; the ten largest clones hold 23%. These receptors' antigens are unknown. Sequenced sample: cultured CD4+ T cells from blood. These receptors were collected from a human donor with COVID-19.

DNA for the CDR3: TGTGCCAGCAGATCGTCAGGGGGGCAAGAGACCCAGTACTTC. This gives the protein CASRSSGGQETQYF. This chain uses TRBV27 with TRBJ2-5, with a tentative D call TRBD1 (7 bases). The CDR3 contains 14 residues. Trimming removed 6 bases at V and 2 bases at J, with 13 bases between. Germline V lookup: CDR1 MNHEY, CDR2 SMNVEV (reference sequence).

This chain links TRBV19 with TRBJ1-2, with 8 bases that match TRBD1. In germline, CDR1 is LNHDA, CDR2 SQIVND (reference sequence). CDR3 length: 14 amino acids. V was clipped by 6 bases and J by 8 bases; unmatched bases: 11. CDR3 region: CASSRQDRALGYTF. The CDR3 DNA follows: TGTGCCAGTAGCAGACAGGACAGGGCCTTGGGCTACACCTTC.

The chain is built from TRBV14 and TRBJ1-2; D not resolved. The germline V gene encodes CDR1 SGHDN and CDR2 FVKESK. V gave up 0 bases and J gave up 8 bases, with 22 bases separating them. The CDR3 runs to 17 residues. The CDR3 sequence: CASSQDPGGRSDEGYTF. The CDR3 bases are TGTGCCAGCAGCCAAGATCCAGGAGGGCGATCTGATGAAGGCTACACCTTC.

The gene calls are TRBV10-3 and TRBJ2-6; TRBD1 matches at 12 bases. The CDR3 is made up of 18 amino acids. V lost 6 bases, J lost 2 bases, and 8 bases stayed unmatched. CDR1 ENHRY and CDR2 SYGVKD come from the germline V gene. The CDR3, as DNA: TGTGCCATCAGCCCCGGGACAGGGGGCCCCCCTGGGGCCAACGTCCTGACTTTC. Protein product: CAISPGTGGPPGANVLTF.

The CDR3 DNA follows: TGTGCCAGCAGTCAGACTAGCGGGGGGCCACAGCAGTTCTTC. This encodes CASSQTSGGPQQFF. The chain uses TRBV12-3 or TRBV12-4 and TRBJ2-1; 13 bases map to TRBD2. V dropped 5 bases and J dropped 11; count of bases not matched to a gene: 6. This CDR3 contains 14 residues.

This rearrangement joins TRBV6-1 to TRBJ1-5; tentatively, D is TRBD1 (5 bases). Germline assignment: CDR1 MNHNS and CDR2 SASEGT. V gave up 7 bases and J gave up 7 bases, with 23 bases separating them. The CDR3 is made up of 16 amino acids. This CDR3 reads CASMAAGFLKGQPQHF. The CDR3 DNA is TGTGCCAGCATGGCGGCAGGGTTTTTAAAGGGCCAGCCCCAGCATTTT.

For this clonotype: With a much larger clone just one base away, this may be a read error. The chain has TRBV6-1 and TRBJ1-5; D is unresolved. Germline assignment: CDR1 MNHNS and CDR2 SASEGT. The CDR3 has 13 amino acids. The V end was cut by 8 bases, the J end by 1 base, with 9 bases between. The CDR3 protein is CASGDGSNQPQHF. The CDR3 region has the DNA TGTGCCAGCGGAGACGGGAGCAATCAGCCCCAGCATTTT.

V usage is TRBV6-2 or TRBV6-3 and J usage is TRBJ2-2; no firm D call. CDR1 is MNHEY and CDR2 is SVGEGT in the germline V gene. The CDR3 spans 11 residues. V lost 5 bases, J lost 8 bases, and 6 bases lay in between. The CDR3 coding sequence is TGTGCCAGCAGTGCCATAGGGGAGCTGTTTTTT. This translates into CASSAIGELFF.

This clonotype is medium-sized (0.01 to 0.1%). The chain recombines TRBV6-2 or TRBV6-3 with TRBJ1-5; TRBD1 might be the D (6 bases). This CDR3 contains 13 residues. Per germline, CDR1 MNHEY and CDR2 SVGEGT. The V and J ends lost 4 bases and 6 bases respectively, with 10 bases between them. CDR3 residues: CASSSQGTQPQHF. The CDR3 DNA reads as TGTGCCAGCAGTTCACAGGGCACTCAGCCCCAGCATTTT.

This sequence joins TRBV5-6 and TRBJ1-1; D gene unclear. Germline CDR1 is SGHDT and CDR2 is YYEEEE. The CDR3 has 14 residues. V lost 0 bases, J lost 6 bases, and 12 bases lay in between. CDR3 bases: TGTGCCAGCAGCTTGGGTCAGAAGGGCCCTGAAGCTTTCTTT. Its translation is CASSLGQKGPEAFF.

This clonotype was found a few times. DNA of the CDR3: TGCAGTGCTAACTTCCGGGACAGGGGGCCCTATGGCTACACCTTC. The encoded protein is CSANFRDRGPYGYTF. This rearrangement joins TRBV20-1 to TRBJ1-2; 12 bases line up with TRBD1. The germline gives CDR1 DFQATT, CDR2 SNEGSKA (reference sequence). This CDR3 comprises 15 residues. V gave up 4 bases and J gave up 4 bases; unmatched junction bases: 7.

The sample holds a few counts of this clonotype. The chain recombines TRBV21-1 with TRBJ2-2; TRBD2, the table's D call, lacks a check against the DNA. TRBV21-1 is an annotated pseudogene. This CDR3 is 18 amino acids long. CDR3 in amino acids: CASSNSSSGGDITGELFF. The CDR3 DNA sequence: TGTGCCAGCAGCAACTCTTCTAGCGGGGGGGATATCACCGGGGAGCTGTTTTTT.

This clonotype was detected only a few times. V usage is TRBV19 and J usage is TRBJ2-1; D is unresolved. Trimming removed 7 bases at V and 5 bases at J, with 9 bases between. The CDR3 covers 12 residues. The V gene's germline CDR1 is LNHDA and CDR2 SQIVND (reference sequence). CDR3 nucleotide sequence: TGTGCCAGTAATCAACCTAACAATGAGCAGTTCTTC. It specifies CASNQPNNEQFF.

This clonotype has only a few counts. V and J are TRBV5-6 and TRBJ1-1, with 10 positions matching TRBD1. The trim removed 4 bases at V and 4 bases at J, leaving 7 bases unmatched. This CDR3 comprises 15 residues. Germline CDR1 SGHDT, CDR2 YYEEEE. The CDR3 protein is CASSLPGQGITEAFF. The CDR3, as DNA: TGTGCCAGCAGCCTACCGGGACAGGGGATCACTGAAGCTTTCTTT.

There are a few counts of this clonotype. This chain connects TRBV19 to TRBJ2-7; maybe TRBD1 (6 bases). Per the germline V gene, CDR1 is LNHDA and CDR2 is SQIVND (reference sequence). Between the trimmed V and J ends, which lost 6 bases and 0 bases, there was a span of 12 bases. The CDR3 loop spans 14 amino acids. CDR3 nucleotide sequence: TGTGCCAGTAGGGGAGAGGGGGTCTCCTACGAGCAGTACTTC. Encoded protein: CASRGEGVSYEQYF. Looking up the rest from reference TRBV19 and TRBJ2-7 gives the full variable domain: DGGITQSPKYLFRKEGQNVTLSCEQNLNHDAMYWYRQDPGQGLRLIYYSQIVNDFQKGDIAEGYSVSREKKESFPLTVTSAQKNPTAFYLCASRGEGVSYEQYFGPGTRLTVT.

This clonotype appeared a few times. This chain links TRBV7-9 with TRBJ1-2; D not resolved. Germline V gene sequence: CDR1 SEHNR, CDR2 FQNEAQ (reference sequence). This CDR3 region has 15 residues. V was clipped by 1 base and J by 8 bases, with 17 bases between them. The CDR3 sequence is CASSLVRESLKGYTF. CDR3 DNA sequence: TGTGCCAGCAGCTTAGTCCGGGAGAGCCTTAAAGGCTACACCTTC.

This clonotype was observed a few times. J is TRBJ1-6 and V is TRBV6-1, with 7 bases matching TRBD1. J was trimmed by 6 bases and V by 7 bases; bases with no gene match: 3. In germline, CDR1 is MNHNS, CDR2 SASEGT. The CDR3 extends over 13 amino acids. The DNA for the CDR3 is TGTGCCAGCACCGGACAGGTTAATTCACCCCTCCACTTT. Protein product: CASTGQVNSPLHF.

There are a few counts of this clonotype. The V call is TRBV7-2, the J call TRBJ2-3; TRBD2 is a possible D gene (6 bases). Trimming took off 7 bases at V and 9 bases at J, with 23 bases between the two ends. CDR1 and CDR2 (germline): SGHTA, FQGNSA. This CDR3 spans 15 amino acids. CDR3 in DNA: TGTGCCAGCACCCCTGCGGGGTTACCGTCTCACACGCAGTATTTT. Amino acids: CASTPAGLPSHTQYF. The full variable domain, rest sourced from reference TRBV7-2 and TRBJ2-3, is GAGVSQSPSNKVTEKGKDVELRCDPISGHTALYWYRQSLGQGLEFLIYFQGNSAPDKSGLPSDRFSAERTGGSVSTLTIQRTQQEDSAVYLCASTPAGLPSHTQYFGPGTRLTVL.

The genes are TRBV9 and TRBJ2-3; D is uncertain. This CDR3 has 13 residues. The germline gives CDR1 SGDLS, CDR2 YYNGEE. V lost 2 bases and J lost 2, with 6 bases in between. The CDR3 loop is CASSVHFTDTQYF. Here the CDR3 DNA reads TGTGCCAGCAGCGTCCACTTCACAGATACGCAGTATTTT.

The rearrangement joins TRBV18 to TRBJ2-7, with D unclear. The ends were cut back, 0 bases at V and 5 bases at J, with 14 bases in the middle. Germline V lookup: CDR1 KGHSH, CDR2 LQKENI. This CDR3 region has 15 residues. CDR3 in amino acids: CASSPPSLGRHEQYF. DNA for the CDR3: TGTGCCAGCTCACCACCGAGCCTAGGGCGCCACGAGCAGTACTTC.

This clonotype was seen more than once but under ten times. The chain employs TRBV20-1 and TRBJ2-7, with D uncertain. Germline CDR1 is DFQATT and CDR2 is SNEGSKA (reference sequence). V was clipped by 1 base and J by 2 bases, with 9 bases between them. This CDR3 contains 13 residues. The CDR3 spells CSARVGQTYEQYF. DNA of the CDR3: TGCAGTGCTAGAGTCGGGCAGACCTACGAGCAGTACTTC.

This clonotype was seen more than once but under ten times. The genes are TRBV2 and TRBJ1-2; D not certain. CDR1 is SNHLY and CDR2 is FYNNEI in the germline V gene. The CDR3 sequence is 16 residues long. The V end was cut by 6 bases, the J end by 8 bases, with 25 bases between. In nucleotides, the CDR3 is TGTGCCAGCAGACCTACCTCGGGCACTTTGGGAGGGGGCTACACCTTC. Its translation is CASRPTSGTLGGGYTF. Together with reference TRBV2 and TRBJ1-2, the CDR3 gives the full variable domain: EPEVTQTPSHQVTQMGQEVILRCVPISNHLYFYWYRQILGQKVEFLVSFYNNEISEKSEIFDDQFSVERPDGSNFTLKIRSTKLEDSAMYFCASRPTSGTLGGGYTFGSGTRLTVV.

J is TRBJ2-1 and V is TRBV27; TRBD2 aligns across 10 bases. The CDR3 has 17 amino acids. J gave up 0 bases and V 4 bases, and 6 bases lay outside the gene matches. From germline, CDR1 is MNHEY and CDR2 SMNVEV (reference sequence). In DNA form, the CDR3 reads TGTGCCAGCAGTTCTATGTCTAGCGGGGGCTCCTACAATGAGCAGTTCTTC. It codes for CASSSMSSGGSYNEQFF.

The CDR3, as DNA: TGTGCCAGTAGTACTTCCGGGAGACCCAGCTCGAACTATGGCTACACCTTC. Protein product: CASSTSGRPSSNYGYTF. The V and J genes are TRBV19 and TRBJ1-2; D unclear. V was shortened by 4 bases and J by 2 bases, with 20 bases between the two germline ends. CDR3 length equals 17 residues. CDR1 and CDR2 (germline): LNHDA, SQIVND (reference sequence).

Only a few counts were recorded for this clonotype. V gene TRBV6-1 combines with J gene TRBJ2-5; D might be TRBD2 (6 bases). Trimming pared 6 bases from V and 2 bases from J, leaving 13 bases between. This CDR3 spans 14 amino acids. The V gene's germline CDR1 is MNHNS and CDR2 SASEGT. Here the CDR3 reads CASRVGTLQETQYF. The DNA for the CDR3 is TGTGCCAGCAGGGTAGGGACTTTACAAGAGACCCAGTACTTC.